This TCR beta chain is drawn from a study of T cells expressing NK-cell markers (dated by TCRdb to between 2020 and 2021). Turning to the overall study: Seven to nine donors provided sorted CD3+CD56+NKG2C+, CD3+CD56+NKG2C- and CD3+CD56-NKG2C+ T-cell subsets, whose TCR beta-chain repertoires were profiled. Among the eight sequenced donors, only one was HCMV-seronegative, while the other seven were HCMV-seropositive. Libraries were sequenced as 2 x 150 bp reads on Illumina HiSeq 2000/2500, MiSeq or NextSeq. The study sequenced eight donors, all healthy volunteers chosen at random: three men and five women. Points the paper makes about the study in general: Whether the expanded NKG2C-expressing T cell clones were specific for HCMV antigens was left unclear. Those dominant clonotypes were again the most abundant among CD3+CD56-NKG2C+ cells in a few donors, at roughly 28.3-60.1%. In six donors, the dominant CD3+CD56+NKG2C+ clonotypes were among the top 10 CD8+ clonotypes and accounted for roughly 1.0-7.0% of CD8+ T cells.

The cysteine opens and the phenylalanine closes a CDR3 of 14 amino acids. Only the protein sequence is given. Concerning this clonotype: The target of this receptor is not known.

TCRdb shows the sequencer as Illumina HiSeq 2000. TCR beta cDNA libraries were prepared using 5'RACE template switching, which introduced a universal primer site and unique molecular identifiers. cDNA synthesis was primed from the TCR beta constant segment, followed by two successive PCR amplification steps. The original methods were these. MIGEC handled demultiplexing of the reads and grouping by UMI, while MiTCR was used to assemble and quantify clonotypes. To exclude erroneous sequences, any TCR cDNA sequence not supported by at least two reads was discarded. The tcR package was used for downstream repertoire analysis, and clonotypes were matched across fractions by CDR3 nucleotide sequence plus V segment. VDJmatch was used to annotate antigen specificity against VDJdb, with one amino acid substitution in CDR3 allowed. Following reprocessing of the reads by TCRdb, the data hold one row per CDR3 protein sequence and no DNA is available. These V and J calls originate from TCRdb's pipeline instead of the authors' own analysis. This sample's table carries roughly 180,000 distinct CDR3 sequences. The ten most abundant clones make up around 18% of the sample.

HCMV-specific IgG was detected in serum with a commercial ELISA kit to determine HCMV serostatus. Peripheral blood mononuclear cells were isolated from blood by Ficoll density gradient centrifugation. The sample consisted of blood T cells: a sorted CD56 or NKG2C T cell subset, CD4+ or CD8+ T cells, or bulk PBMC T cells (not recorded which). The TCR sequence derives from a woman aged 18 to 75 in good health. The receptor chain draws on TRBV12-3 or TRBV12-4 and TRBJ2-1; there is no DNA to check the TCRdb D call of TRBD1. The CDR3 reads CASRQSVQVNEQFF.